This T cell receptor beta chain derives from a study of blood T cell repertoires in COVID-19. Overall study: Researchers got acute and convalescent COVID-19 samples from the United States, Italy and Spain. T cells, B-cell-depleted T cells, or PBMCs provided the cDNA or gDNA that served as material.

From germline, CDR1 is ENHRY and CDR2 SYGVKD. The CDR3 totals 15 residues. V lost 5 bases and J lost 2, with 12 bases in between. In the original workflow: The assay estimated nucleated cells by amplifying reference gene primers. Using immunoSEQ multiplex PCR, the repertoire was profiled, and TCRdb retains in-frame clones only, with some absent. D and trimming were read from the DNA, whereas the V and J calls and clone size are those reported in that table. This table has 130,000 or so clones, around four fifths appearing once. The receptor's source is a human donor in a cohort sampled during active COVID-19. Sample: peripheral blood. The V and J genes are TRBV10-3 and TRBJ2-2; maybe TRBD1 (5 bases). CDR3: CAISYGQGNTGELFF. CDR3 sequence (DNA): TGTGCCATCAGTTATGGCCAGGGTAACACCGGGGAGCTGTTTTTT.